Listed here are 21 T cell receptor beta chains from one sample, sequenced in a study of blood T cell repertoires in COVID-19 (TCRdb year 2020). The receptor library was made with the immunoSEQ multiplex PCR assay. The immuneACCESS repertoire file appears here via TCRdb, limited to in-frame rearrangements. These files lack a portion of the clones; in checked studies, under half of the deficit traces to unresolved V genes, and the cause of the others is not known. The sample includes more than 120,000 clones, with 87% observed a single time. Clones ranked in the top ten supply around 40% of the sample. Input material: peripheral blood. These receptors were collected from a man in his forties or fifties who had recovered from COVID-19.

The genes are TRBV11-2 and TRBJ2-7; no clear D gene. V was cut by 4 bases and J by 0 bases, with 13 bases left in between. The CDR3 has 15 residues. The germline gives CDR1 SGHAT, CDR2 FQNNGV. For the CDR3, the DNA is TGTGCCAGCAGCTCCAGACTCCTGAGCTCCTACGAGCAGTACTTC. Translating gives CASSSRLLSSYEQYF. Combining the CDR3 with reference TRBV11-2 and TRBJ2-7 gives the whole variable domain EAGVAQSPRYKIIEKRQSVAFWCNPISGHATLYWYQQILGQGPKLLIQFQNNGVVDDSQLPKDRFSAERLKGVDSTLKIQPAKLEDSAVYLCASSSRLLSSYEQYFGPGTRLTVT.

The J gene is TRBJ2-5, the V gene TRBV2, with D perhaps matching TRBD2 (5 bases). With 8 bases removed from V and 1 base from J, the gap between germline ends came to 14 bases. Germline CDR1 reads SNHLY; CDR2 reads FYNNEI. CDR3 length equals 14 residues. CDR3 bases: TGTGCCAGCCACCCCCCCGGACTCCAAGAGACCCAGTACTTC. Protein: CASHPPGLQETQYF.

This clone was recorded a few times. The chain joins TRBV7-8 to TRBJ1-5; D might be TRBD1 (5 bases). The germline V and J ends were trimmed by 4 bases and 5 bases, with 18 bases remaining between them. The CDR3 spans 16 residues. Germline lookup yields CDR1 SGHVS and CDR2 FQNEAQ. The CDR3 here is CASSSQGGGDYQPQHF. As DNA, the CDR3 is TGTGCCAGCAGCTCCCAAGGAGGAGGGGACTATCAGCCCCAGCATTTT.

The J gene is TRBJ2-5, the V gene TRBV19, with 10 bases fitting TRBD1. Germline trimming cut 5 bases from V and 4 bases from J; bases unmatched to any gene: 16. Germline V gene sequence: CDR1 LNHDA, CDR2 SQIVND (reference sequence). CDR3 length equals 18 residues. This CDR3 is CASSSTGGARLLGETQYF. In DNA, the CDR3 is TGTGCCAGTAGTTCGACAGGGGGCGCGAGATTGTTAGGAGAGACCCAGTACTTC.

This clone was counted a single time. This chain links TRBV5-4 with TRBJ2-4; 11 nucleotides line up with TRBD2. V was clipped by 4 bases and J by 1 base; unmatched bases: 7. This CDR3 spans 17 amino acids. Germline assignment: CDR1 SGHNT and CDR2 YYREEE (reference sequence). CDR3 residues: CASSDGASGGAKNIQYF. DNA for the CDR3: TGTGCCAGCAGCGATGGGGCTAGCGGGGGGGCCAAAAACATTCAGTACTTC.

The gene calls are TRBV6-5 and TRBJ1-1, with 8 bases lining up with TRBD1. The CDR3 totals 14 residues. V shed 6 bases and J 4 bases; nucleotides not matched to a gene: 7. Per germline, CDR1 MNHEY and CDR2 SVGAGI. The CDR3 is CASSKSGGRTEAFF. The DNA for the CDR3 is TGTGCCAGCAGCAAATCAGGGGGCCGCACTGAAGCTTTCTTT.

The CDR3 DNA is TGTGCCAGCAGCCCGGCGCGAGGACAGGGAACGAAAGCTTTCTTT. Encoded protein: CASSPARGQGTKAFF. V gene TRBV7-8 combines with J gene TRBJ1-1; TRBD1 matches 8 bases. The CDR3 runs to 15 residues. CDR1 SGHVS and CDR2 FQNEAQ come from the germline V gene. Trimming removed 5 bases from V and 9 bases from J; junction bases left unmatched: 14.

On this clone itself: An end of the junction does not agree with germline; a read error may underlie this. V usage is TRBV6-5 and J usage is TRBJ2-5; 11 bases match TRBD1. The CDR3 consists of 13 residues. CDR1 MNHEY and CDR2 SVGAGI come from the germline V gene. The CDR3 DNA reads as TGTGCCAGCAGCCGGAGGAGCGGGACAGGGGGAGACTTC. Translated: CASSRRSGTGGDF.

The V call is TRBV12-3 or TRBV12-4, the J call TRBJ2-2; the D is unclear. The CDR3 totals 12 residues. The ends were cut back, 5 bases at V and 7 bases at J, with 8 bases in the middle. CDR3 amino acids: CASSPLGGELFF. DNA for the CDR3: TGTGCCAGCAGTCCCCTCGGCGGGGAGCTGTTTTTT.

This clone was detected once. V is TRBV12-3 or TRBV12-4 and J is TRBJ1-2, with a weak D call TRBD1 (5 bases). V was clipped by 5 bases and J by 2 bases, with 9 bases between them. The CDR3 covers 13 residues. CDR3 region: CASSPGQNYGYTF. DNA of the CDR3: TGTGCCAGCAGTCCAGGGCAGAACTATGGCTACACCTTC.

This chain links TRBV4-3 with TRBJ2-7; tentative D call: TRBD1 (6 bases). Germline V lookup: CDR1 LGHNA, CDR2 YSLEER. V lost 1 base and J lost 5, with 12 bases in between. CDR3 length: 14 residues. CDR3 sequence (DNA): TGCGCCAGCAGCCAAGTCGCAGGGGTCGACGAGCAGTACTTC. Residues: CASSQVAGVDEQYF.

The V call is TRBV9, the J call TRBJ1-2; possibly TRBD1 for D (6 bases). The V gene's germline CDR1 is SGDLS and CDR2 YYNGEE. The V end lost 4 bases, the J end lost 5 bases, and 15 bases lay between the germline ends. This CDR3 is 14 amino acids long. CDR3 residues: CASSTNIQGYGYTF. In nucleotides, the CDR3 is TGTGCCAGCAGCACCAATATTCAGGGGTATGGCTACACCTTC.

This chain joins TRBV9 and TRBJ1-3; D possibly corresponds to TRBD1 (5 bases). With 2 bases removed from V and 4 bases from J, the gap between germline ends came to 16 bases. Looked up from germline, CDR1 is SGDLS and CDR2 is YYNGEE. The CDR3 is 16 amino acids. The CDR3 DNA is TGTGCCAGCAGCGTCCTATCTGGGGCGCAGGGAAACACCATATATTTT. Translation: CASSVLSGAQGNTIYF. Variable domain in full (rest from reference TRBV9 and TRBJ1-3): DSGVTQTPKHLITATGQRVTLRCSPRSGDLSVYWYQQSLDQGLQFLIQYYNGEERAKGNILERFSAQQFPDLHSELNLSSLELGDSALYFCASSVLSGAQGNTIYFGEGSWLTVV.

The chain is built from TRBV5-1 and TRBJ2-2, with TRBD2 matching over 8 bases. The CDR3 loop spans 16 amino acids. Germline V CDR1 and CDR2: SGHRS, YFSETQ. V shed 0 bases, J shed 1 base, and the junction held 2 bases outside the gene matches. CDR3 in amino acids: CASSLDTSGNTGELFF. For the CDR3, the DNA is TGCGCCAGCAGCTTGGATACTAGCGGGAACACCGGGGAGCTGTTTTTT.

The rearrangement uses TRBV3-1 (or the pseudogene TRBV3-2) and TRBJ2-1; 8 bases line up with TRBD2. CDR3 length equals 16 residues. CDR1 and CDR2 from the germline V gene are LGHDT and YNNKEL (reference sequence). After removal of 3 bases from V and 3 bases from J, the junction contained 7 bases not matched to a gene. CDR3 region: CASSHSPSGGYNEQFF. The CDR3, as DNA: TGTGCCAGCAGCCACTCTCCCAGCGGGGGCTACAATGAGCAGTTCTTC.

The chain joins TRBV19 to TRBJ1-1, with TRBD1 as a possible D gene (6 bases). This CDR3 has 13 amino acids. V shed 5 bases and J shed 2 bases, with 9 bases lying between them. Germline values: CDR1 LNHDA, CDR2 SQIVND (reference sequence). CDR3 region: CASSWTENTEAFF. The CDR3, as DNA: TGTGCCAGTAGTTGGACAGAAAACACTGAAGCTTTCTTT. The full variable domain, with the rest looked up from reference TRBV19 and TRBJ1-1, is DGGITQSPKYLFRKEGQNVTLSCEQNLNHDAMYWYRQDPGQGLRLIYYSQIVNDFQKGDIAEGYSVSREKKESFPLTVTSAQKNPTAFYLCASSWTENTEAFFGQGTRLTVV.

This rearrangement joins TRBV5-6 to TRBJ2-7, with TRBD1 matching over 7 bases. Losses at the gene ends were 3 bases for V and 1 base for J; bases not matched to a gene: 4. Germline lookup yields CDR1 SGHDT and CDR2 YYEEEE. CDR3 size: 14 residues. The DNA of the CDR3 is TGTGCCAGCAGCTGGACAGGTCCATCCTACGAGCAGTACTTC. It yields the protein CASSWTGPSYEQYF.

Comment on this clone: One junction end does not reproduce the germline sequence, and a read error may be involved. The CDR3 loop is CASSRGGSRTTQAFF. In DNA, the CDR3 is TGTGCCAGCAGCCGGGGAGGAAGCAGGACCACTCAAGCTTTCTTT. V usage is TRBV3-1 (or the pseudogene TRBV3-2) and J usage is TRBJ1-1, with unresolved D. The CDR3 is 15 residues long. The germline CDR1 and CDR2 sequences are LGHDT and YNNKEL (reference sequence).

This clone has only a few counts. V gene TRBV7-2 combines with J gene TRBJ1-2; the match to TRBD1 covers 9 bases. The V segment lost 1 base and the J segment 4 bases; nucleotides outside the gene matches: 4. Germline V gives CDR1 SGHTA, CDR2 FQGNSA. The CDR3 spans 15 residues. CDR3 DNA: TGTGCCAGCAGCTTAGACACAGGGGGCTTCTATGGCTACACCTTC. The encoded protein is CASSLDTGGFYGYTF.

The chain has TRBV10-3 and TRBJ2-5; a weak D match, TRBD2 (5 bases). Trimming removed 6 bases at V and 4 bases at J, with 15 bases between. The germline gives CDR1 ENHRY, CDR2 SYGVKD. The CDR3 length is 14 residues. The CDR3 here is CAISTGTRGETQYF. CDR3 DNA: TGTGCCATCAGCACGGGAACCCGCGGAGAGACCCAGTACTTC.

This chain uses TRBV4-3 with TRBJ2-7, with 8 bases aligning to TRBD1. This CDR3 contains 15 residues. J lost 3 bases, V lost 1 base, and 5 bases had no gene match. CDR1 and CDR2 (germline): LGHNA, YSLEER. CDR3 sequence reads: CASSQVAGGSYEQYF. CDR3 coding DNA: TGCGCCAGCAGCCAAGTCGCAGGGGGCAGCTACGAGCAGTACTTC.